The present T cell receptor (beta chain) was sequenced within a study of shared clonotypes between healthy human individuals. Study-wide context: Researchers drew samples from a couple of women and a few men aged 18 to 49.

Germline V gene lookup returns CDR1 SGDLS and CDR2 YYNGEE. The CDR3 spans 14 residues. All donors were healthy HIV-negative adults lacking recent acute infections or vaccinations. In the original workflow: Without quality scores, immunoSEQ junctional reads could not be filtered like full-length reads. Libraries were prepared by immunoSEQ multiplex PCR; TCRdb keeps only in-frame clonotypes and omits some of them. Clonal size and the V and J genes are those of that table, whereas D and trimming came from the DNA. The sample yields around 95,000 clones, around half seen once. The rearrangement joins TRBV9 to TRBJ2-5, with D perhaps TRBD2 (6 bases). The closer fit of TRBJ2-7 to the DNA end suggests the J call may be wrong. The sequenced sample consisted of PBMCs. The receptor was derived from a woman between 40 and 50 years old in good health. Some clones in this sample may be carry-over from other donors' samples. The CDR3 DNA is TGTGCCAGCAGCGTAGTGGAGGGGAGCTACGAGCAGTACTTC. It translates to CASSVVEGSYEQYF.